This paragraph reports one T cell receptor beta chain. This sample was taken from a study of control samples from healthy donors and cancer patients. Generated by immunoSEQ multiplex PCR, the TCRdb table keeps only in-frame clones and is missing some. Altogether about 110,000 clones are present, approximately 82% being singletons, with the ten largest covering 6% to 8%. Per the germline V gene, CDR1 is SGHRS and CDR2 is YFSETQ. The ends were cut back, 3 bases at V and 1 base at J, with 7 bases in the middle. CDR3 length equals 13 residues. This TCR derives from a man aged 18 to 30 in good health. Material: blood. The V gene is TRBV5-1, the J gene TRBJ1-1; no clear D gene. The CDR3 sequence: CASSSLGNTEAFF. The CDR3 DNA follows: TGCGCCAGCAGCTCTCTGGGGAACACTGAAGCTTTCTTT.